The 22 T cell receptor beta chains in this list originate from one sample, sequenced in a study of T cell repertoires in cytomegalovirus infection. Using its own MiXCR run on the reads, TCRdb lists one record per CDR3 protein. The table has roughly 100,000 distinct CDR3 sequences, 35% to 50% seen once. Their cognate antigens are unknown. Specimen: CD8+ T cells from cultured PBMCs, collected from culture after CMV antigen stimulation. All receptors derive from a human donor in good health (CMV status not recorded). Some clones in this sample may be carry-over from other donors' samples.

Only a few counts were recorded for this clonotype. The chain recombines TRBV7-6 with TRBJ2-2, with a tentative D call TRBD2 (6 bases). Per germline, CDR1 SGHVS and CDR2 FNYEAQ. The CDR3 is 17 amino acids. The V gene lost 5 bases and the J gene lost 3 bases, with 19 bases spanning the gap. This CDR3 reads CASSRSPAGSDTGELFF. The CDR3 DNA follows: TGTGCCAGCAGCCGTTCCCCGGCGGGGTCGGACACCGGGGAGCTGTTTTTT.

The chain is built from TRBV20-1 and TRBJ2-3; TRBD2 matches 9 bases. J gave up 2 bases and V 2 bases, and 5 bases lay outside the gene matches. This CDR3 spans 15 amino acids. Germline V gene data show CDR1 as DFQATT and CDR2 as SNEGSKA (reference sequence). This chain's CDR3 is CSARFSGGPTDTQYF. CDR3 sequence (DNA): TGCAGTGCTAGATTTAGCGGGGGCCCCACAGATACGCAGTATTTT.

The chain employs TRBV19 and TRBJ2-1; D is unclear. The CDR3 contains 16 residues. The germline V and J ends were trimmed by 3 bases and 2 bases, with 14 bases remaining between them. CDR1 LNHDA and CDR2 SQIVND come from the germline V gene (reference sequence). The CDR3 sequence: CASSMLAQITYNEQFF. CDR3 sequence (DNA): TGTGCCAGTAGTATGCTGGCACAGATAACCTACAATGAGCAGTTCTTC.

This clonotype was seen a handful of times. The gene calls are TRBV12-3 or TRBV12-4 and TRBJ1-1; TRBD1 is a possible D gene (5 bases). Trimming shortened V by 5 bases and J by 2 bases, and 21 bases separated the two germline ends. The CDR3 contains 17 residues. CDR3 sequence (DNA): TGTGCCAGCAGTCCCACGGCGTTCGGCAGGGCAAACACTGAAGCTTTCTTT. Protein sequence: CASSPTAFGRANTEAFF.

The chain is built from TRBV5-1 and TRBJ2-1; D is uncertain. CDR3 length: 14 amino acids. CDR1 and CDR2 from the germline V gene are SGHRS and YFSETQ. The ends were cut back, 1 base at V and 0 bases at J, with 5 bases in the middle. The CDR3 is CASSLFDSYNEQFF. The CDR3 coding sequence is TGCGCCAGCAGCTTGTTCGACTCCTACAATGAGCAGTTCTTC.

This clonotype was counted many times. The CDR3 nucleotides are TGTGCCAGCAGTTATTCAGGGGCGCTCCACAATGAGCAGTTCTTC. Translated, it gives CASSYSGALHNEQFF. The V gene is TRBV6-2 or TRBV6-3, the J gene TRBJ2-1; D is possibly TRBD1 (6 bases). The length of the CDR3 is 15 residues. CDR1 and CDR2 (germline): MNHEY, SVGEGT. V gave up 3 bases and J gave up 5 bases, with 14 bases separating them.

V usage is TRBV4-1 and J usage is TRBJ1-4; perhaps TRBD1 as D (5 bases). V lost 0 bases and J lost 8, with 13 bases in between. The CDR3 extends over 15 amino acids. The germline V gene encodes CDR1 MGHRA and CDR2 YSYEKL. The CDR3 DNA sequence: TGCGCCAGCAGCCAAGAGGGGCTGGTAGGGGAAAAACTGTTTTTT. Its translation is CASSQEGLVGEKLFF.

This sequence joins TRBV6-2 or TRBV6-3 and TRBJ2-3, with 14 bases fitting TRBD2. V lost 2 bases and J lost 1; bases outside the gene matches: 5. The CDR3 covers 18 residues. Per the germline V gene, CDR1 is MNHEY and CDR2 is SVGEGT. In DNA, the CDR3 is TGTGCCAGCAGTTACACAGGGACTAGCGGGGGACGCACAGATACGCAGTATTTT. Translating it yields CASSYTGTSGGRTDTQYF.

The chain carries TRBV11-2 and TRBJ2-2; D is perhaps TRBD1 or TRBD2 (5 bases each). This CDR3 comprises 15 residues. The germline V gene encodes CDR1 SGHAT and CDR2 FQNNGV. Trimming cost V 2 bases and J 4 bases, with 11 bases left between them. The CDR3 reads CASSLSLGTTGELFF. CDR3 bases: TGTGCCAGCAGCTTATCGTTGGGGACCACCGGGGAGCTGTTTTTT.

A word on this clonotype: Its ends do not fully match the called genes, so a read error is possible. This sequence joins TRBV5-3 and TRBJ2-1; no clear D. TRBV5-3 is recorded as an ORF, its role being uncertain. CDR3 length: 13 residues. CDR3 residues: CASSLELVSEQFF. The CDR3 bases are TGTGCCAGCAGCTTGGAGCTGGTGAGTGAGCAGTTCTTC.

This clonotype was seen more than once but under ten times. This rearrangement joins TRBV19 to TRBJ1-2; a possible D gene is TRBD1 (5 bases). Looked up from germline, CDR1 is LNHDA and CDR2 is SQIVND (reference sequence). V lost 9 bases and J lost 3, with 20 bases in between. CDR3 size: 15 residues. Here the CDR3 reads CASLPFWGSHYGYTF. The CDR3 nucleotides read TGTGCCAGCCTCCCGTTTTGGGGCAGCCACTATGGCTACACCTTC.

J is TRBJ1-2 and V is TRBV29-1; no firm D call. The length of the CDR3 is 10 residues. V shed 5 bases and J shed 8 bases, with 9 bases lying between them. CDR1 and CDR2 (germline): SQVTM, ANQGSEA. The CDR3 loop reads CSVRRNGYTF. CDR3 coding DNA: TGCAGCGTTAGGAGGAACGGCTACACCTTC.

The rearrangement uses TRBV24-1 and TRBJ2-1; D is ambiguous. The V end was cut by 0 bases, the J end by 10 bases, with 6 bases between. This CDR3 is 12 amino acids long. Germline loops: CDR1 KGHDR, CDR2 SFDVKD. CDR3 nucleotides: TGTGCCACCAGTGATTTGAGTCGAGAGCAGTTCTTC. Translated: CATSDLSREQFF.

The V and J genes are TRBV11-3 and TRBJ2-3; D is perhaps TRBD1 (6 bases). The V end lost 4 bases, the J end lost 2 bases, and 13 bases lay between the germline ends. Germline V gene data show CDR1 as SGHNT and CDR2 as YENEEA. The CDR3 loop spans 15 amino acids. The CDR3 is CASSSWGPFTDTQYF. CDR3 nucleotides: TGTGCCAGCAGCTCGTGGGGGCCTTTCACAGATACGCAGTATTTT.

The rearrangement uses TRBV2 and TRBJ2-2, with unresolved D. The CDR3 has 11 residues. Trimming pared 8 bases from V and 8 bases from J, leaving 9 bases between. Germline V gene sequence: CDR1 SNHLY, CDR2 FYNNEI. CDR3: CASQEQGELFF. The CDR3 DNA sequence: TGTGCCAGCCAGGAACAAGGGGAGCTGTTTTTT.

The CDR3: CASSLEGRPYLYNEQFF. CDR3 nucleotide sequence: TGTGCCAGCAGCTTAGAAGGCCGACCCTATTTATACAATGAGCAGTTCTTC. The chain combines TRBV7-3 with TRBJ2-1; D remains unclear. V lost 2 bases and J 4 bases, leaving 18 bases between the germline ends. The length of the CDR3 is 17 residues. Germline V gene lookup returns CDR1 SGHTA and CDR2 FQGTGA.

The sample holds many counts of this clonotype. The chain has TRBV27 and TRBJ2-5; D unclear. The CDR3 runs to 15 residues. CDR1 is MNHEY and CDR2 is SMNVEV in the germline V gene (reference sequence). V lost 6 bases to trimming and J lost 3 bases, with 17 bases between them. CDR3 protein: CASSPRADPKETQYF. DNA for the CDR3: TGTGCCAGCAGCCCCCGGGCGGACCCTAAAGAGACCCAGTACTTC.

This clonotype was observed many times. The V gene is TRBV7-9, the J gene TRBJ2-7; D remains ambiguous. Germline loops: CDR1 SEHNR, CDR2 FQNEAQ (reference sequence). This CDR3 has 12 amino acids. V lost 4 bases, J lost 6 bases, and 10 bases lay in between. CDR3 region: CASSYPAVEQYF. Written as DNA, the CDR3 is TGTGCCAGCAGCTACCCGGCGGTCGAGCAGTACTTC.

There are a few counts of this clonotype. The V and J genes are TRBV7-8 and TRBJ1-1; no clear D. The CDR3 consists of 14 residues. Germline-derived CDR1 and CDR2 are SGHVS and FQNEAQ. V dropped 4 bases and J dropped 6 bases, with 15 bases sitting between them. As DNA, the CDR3 is TGTGCCAGCAGCTCCGGATCGGGCCCATCTGAAGCTTTCTTT. Its translation is CASSSGSGPSEAFF.

This clonotype was recorded a few times. V gene TRBV12-3 or TRBV12-4 combines with J gene TRBJ2-7; a weak D match, TRBD1 (6 bases). The CDR3 is 12 residues long. Deletions cut 5 bases from V and 3 bases from J, with 8 bases between. CDR3 nucleotide sequence: TGTGCCAGCAGTGGACAGTTCTACGAGCAGTACTTC. Translation: CASSGQFYEQYF.

The genes are TRBV13 and TRBJ2-7, with TRBD2 identical over 10 bases. Germline V gene data show CDR1 as PRHDT and CDR2 as FYEKMQ (reference sequence). The CDR3 runs to 15 residues. Germline trimming cut 5 bases from V and 0 bases from J; bases unmatched to any gene: 4. CDR3 nucleotide sequence: TGTGCCAGCAGCATTCCTAGCGGGAGCTCCTACGAGCAGTACTTC. This translates into CASSIPSGSSYEQYF.

This clonotype was counted only a few times. Because the CDR3 is missing its conserved closing phenylalanine or tryptophan, this is likely a read error. The V call is TRBV7-2, the J call TRBJ2-5; D is ambiguous. The V and J ends lost 7 bases and 5 bases respectively, with 14 bases between them. This CDR3 is built from 13 residues. Per the germline V gene, CDR1 is SGHTA and CDR2 is FQGNSA. The CDR3 DNA reads TGTGCCAGCACCTTCGACGTGGGGGAGACCCAGTACTCC. Its translation: CASTFDVGETQYS.